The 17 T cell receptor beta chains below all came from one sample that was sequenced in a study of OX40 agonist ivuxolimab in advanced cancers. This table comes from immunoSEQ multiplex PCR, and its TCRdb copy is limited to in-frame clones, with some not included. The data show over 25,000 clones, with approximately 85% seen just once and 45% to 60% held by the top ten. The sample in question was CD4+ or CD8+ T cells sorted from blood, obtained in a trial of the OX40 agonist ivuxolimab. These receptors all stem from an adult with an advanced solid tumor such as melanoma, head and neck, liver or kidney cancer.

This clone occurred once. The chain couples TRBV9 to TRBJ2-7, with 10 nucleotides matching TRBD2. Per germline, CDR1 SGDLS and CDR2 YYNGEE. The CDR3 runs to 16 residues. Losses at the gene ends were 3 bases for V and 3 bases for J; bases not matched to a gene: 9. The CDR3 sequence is CASSAQTGTSDYEQYF. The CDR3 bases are TGTGCCAGCAGCGCCCAGACCGGGACTAGCGACTACGAGCAGTACTTC.

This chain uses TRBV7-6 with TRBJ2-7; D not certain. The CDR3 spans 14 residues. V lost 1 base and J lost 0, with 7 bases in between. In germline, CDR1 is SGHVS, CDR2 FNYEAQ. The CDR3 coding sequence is TGTGCCAGCAGCTTAGTCGCCAACTCCTACGAGCAGTACTTC. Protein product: CASSLVANSYEQYF.

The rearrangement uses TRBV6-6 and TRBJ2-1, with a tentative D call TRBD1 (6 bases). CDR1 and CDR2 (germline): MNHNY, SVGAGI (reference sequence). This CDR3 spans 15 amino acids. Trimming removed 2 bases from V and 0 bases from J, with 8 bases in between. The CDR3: CASSYTDSSYNEQFF. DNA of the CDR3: TGTGCCAGCAGTTACACGGACAGCTCCTACAATGAGCAGTTCTTC.

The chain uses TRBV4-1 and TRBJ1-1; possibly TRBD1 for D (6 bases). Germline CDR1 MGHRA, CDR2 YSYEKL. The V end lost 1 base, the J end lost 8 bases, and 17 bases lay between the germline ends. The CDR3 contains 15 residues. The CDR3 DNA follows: TGCGCCAGCAGCCAAGGTGGGGGCCTTAGCCGGGAAGCTTTCTTT. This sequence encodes CASSQGGGLSREAFF.

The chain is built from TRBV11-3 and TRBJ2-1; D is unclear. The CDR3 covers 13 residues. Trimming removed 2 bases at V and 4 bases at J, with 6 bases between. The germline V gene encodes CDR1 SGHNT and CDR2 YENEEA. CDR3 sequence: CASSLSGYNEQFF. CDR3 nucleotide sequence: TGTGCCAGCAGCTTAAGTGGATACAATGAGCAGTTCTTC. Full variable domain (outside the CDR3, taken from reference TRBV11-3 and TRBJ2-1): EAGVVQSPRYKIIEKKQPVAFWCNPISGHNTLYWYLQNLGQGPELLIRYENEEAVDDSQLPKDRFSAERLKGVDSTLKIQPAELGDSAVYLCASSLSGYNEQFFGPGTRLTVL.

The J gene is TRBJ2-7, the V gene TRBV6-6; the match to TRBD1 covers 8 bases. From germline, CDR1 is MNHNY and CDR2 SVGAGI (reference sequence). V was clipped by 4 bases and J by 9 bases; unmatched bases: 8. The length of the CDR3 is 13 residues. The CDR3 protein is CASSSGQVRRQYF. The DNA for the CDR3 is TGTGCCAGCAGTTCGGGACAGGTACGACGGCAGTACTTC.

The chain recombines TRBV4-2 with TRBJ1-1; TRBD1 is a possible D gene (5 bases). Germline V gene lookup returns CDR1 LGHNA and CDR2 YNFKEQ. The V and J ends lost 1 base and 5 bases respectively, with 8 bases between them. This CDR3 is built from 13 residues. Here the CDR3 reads CASSQVGGTEAFF. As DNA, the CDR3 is TGTGCCAGCAGCCAAGTGGGGGGGACTGAAGCTTTCTTT.

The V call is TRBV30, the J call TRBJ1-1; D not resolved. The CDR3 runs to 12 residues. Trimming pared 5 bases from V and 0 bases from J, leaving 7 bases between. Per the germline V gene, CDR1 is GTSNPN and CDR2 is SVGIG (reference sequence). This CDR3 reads CAWFTVNTEAFF. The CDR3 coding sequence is TGTGCCTGGTTCACAGTGAACACTGAAGCTTTCTTT.

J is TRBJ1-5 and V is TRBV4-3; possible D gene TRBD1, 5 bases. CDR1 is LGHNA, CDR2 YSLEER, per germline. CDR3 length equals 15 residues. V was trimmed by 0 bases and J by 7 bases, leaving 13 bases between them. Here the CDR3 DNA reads TGCGCCAGCAGCCAAGATTCGGGGGGAACGCAGCCCCAGCATTTT. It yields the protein CASSQDSGGTQPQHF.

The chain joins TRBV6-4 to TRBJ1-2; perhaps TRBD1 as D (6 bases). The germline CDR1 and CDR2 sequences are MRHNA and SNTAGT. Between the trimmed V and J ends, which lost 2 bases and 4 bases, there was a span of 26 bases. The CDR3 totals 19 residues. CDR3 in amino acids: CASSDTPGGALHASYGYTF. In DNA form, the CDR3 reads TGTGCCAGCAGTGACACCCCCGGGGGGGCTTTACACGCGTCCTATGGCTACACCTTC.

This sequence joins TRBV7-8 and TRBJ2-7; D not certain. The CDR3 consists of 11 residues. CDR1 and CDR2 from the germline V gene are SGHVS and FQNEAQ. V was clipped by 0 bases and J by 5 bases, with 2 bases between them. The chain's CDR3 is CASSLAHEQYF. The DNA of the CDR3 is TGTGCCAGCAGCTTAGCGCACGAGCAGTACTTC.

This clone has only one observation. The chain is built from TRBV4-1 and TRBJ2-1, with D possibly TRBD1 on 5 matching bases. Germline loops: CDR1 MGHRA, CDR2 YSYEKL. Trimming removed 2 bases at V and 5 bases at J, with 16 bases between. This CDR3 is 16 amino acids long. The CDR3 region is CASSQRWKGRDNEQFF. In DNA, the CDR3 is TGCGCCAGCAGCCAACGGTGGAAGGGCAGGGACAATGAGCAGTTCTTC.

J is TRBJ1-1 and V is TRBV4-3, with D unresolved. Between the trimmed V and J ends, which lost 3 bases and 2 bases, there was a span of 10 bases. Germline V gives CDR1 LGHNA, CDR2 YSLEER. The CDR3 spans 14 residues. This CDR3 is CASSHLGPNTEAFF. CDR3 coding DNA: TGCGCCAGCAGCCATCTAGGCCCCAACACTGAAGCTTTCTTT.

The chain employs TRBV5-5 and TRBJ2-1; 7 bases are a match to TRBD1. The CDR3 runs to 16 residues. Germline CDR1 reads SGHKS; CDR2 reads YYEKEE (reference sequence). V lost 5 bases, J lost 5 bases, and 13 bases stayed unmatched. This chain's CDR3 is CASRPTWGTVNNEQFF. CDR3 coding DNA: TGTGCCAGCAGACCGACCTGGGGGACAGTAAACAATGAGCAGTTCTTC.

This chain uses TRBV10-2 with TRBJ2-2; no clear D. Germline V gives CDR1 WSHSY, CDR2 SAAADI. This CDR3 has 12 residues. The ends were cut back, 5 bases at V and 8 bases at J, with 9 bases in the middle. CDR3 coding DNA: TGCGCCAGCAGTCTCTTGGGGGGGGAGCTGTTTTTT. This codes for CASSLLGGELFF.

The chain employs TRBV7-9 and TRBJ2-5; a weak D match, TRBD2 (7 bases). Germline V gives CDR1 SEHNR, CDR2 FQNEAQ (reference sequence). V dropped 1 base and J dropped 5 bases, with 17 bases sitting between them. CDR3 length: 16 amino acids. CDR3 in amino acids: CASSLGVAGAWETQYF. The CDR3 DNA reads TGTGCCAGCAGCTTAGGTGTCGCGGGGGCTTGGGAGACCCAGTACTTC.

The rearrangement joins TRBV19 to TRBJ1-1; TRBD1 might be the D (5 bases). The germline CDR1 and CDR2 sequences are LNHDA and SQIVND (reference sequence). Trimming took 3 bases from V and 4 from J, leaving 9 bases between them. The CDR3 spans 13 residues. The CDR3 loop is CASSMGGGTEAFF. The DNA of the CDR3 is TGTGCCAGTAGTATGGGGGGAGGCACTGAAGCTTTCTTT.